The 19 T cell receptor beta chains presented below share a single source sample, sequenced in a study of cytomegalovirus exposure and HLA in healthy donors. PCR was performed using 60 Vbeta and 13 Jbeta primers. Assay: immunoSEQ multiplex PCR; the TCRdb copy retains only in-frame clones and omits some. Its table records tens of thousands of clones. The sequenced sample consisted of PBMCs. The receptors were gathered from a male donor in good health and CMV-seronegative.

This sequence joins TRBV9 and TRBJ2-5, with a tentative D call TRBD2 (6 bases). Germline V gives CDR1 SGDLS, CDR2 YYNGEE. With 3 bases removed from V and 2 bases from J, the gap between germline ends came to 11 bases. The CDR3 is made up of 14 amino acids. The CDR3 is CASSGTLAQETQYF. As DNA, the CDR3 is TGTGCCAGCAGCGGAACACTAGCTCAAGAGACCCAGTACTTC.

This sequence joins TRBV7-9 and TRBJ2-2; perhaps TRBD1 as D (6 bases). The germline CDR1 and CDR2 sequences are SEHNR and FQNEAQ (reference sequence). V was trimmed by 6 bases and J by 4 bases, leaving 15 bases between them. The CDR3 is made up of 15 amino acids. This CDR3 is CASRVGAATTGELFF. The CDR3, as DNA: TGTGCCAGCAGGGTGGGGGCGGCGACCACCGGGGAGCTGTTTTTT.

This chain links TRBV2 with TRBJ1-1; no reliable D call. The V and J ends lost 6 bases and 0 bases respectively, with 8 bases between them. The CDR3 is made up of 13 amino acids. The germline V gene has CDR1 SNHLY and CDR2 FYNNEI. The DNA for the CDR3 is TGTGCCAGCAGGCTTCAGTTGAACACTGAAGCTTTCTTT. Translation: CASRLQLNTEAFF. The full variable domain, with the rest looked up from reference TRBV2 and TRBJ1-1, is EPEVTQTPSHQVTQMGQEVILRCVPISNHLYFYWYRQILGQKVEFLVSFYNNEISEKSEIFDDQFSVERPDGSNFTLKIRSTKLEDSAMYFCASRLQLNTEAFFGQGTRLTVV.

The V call is TRBV6-5, the J call TRBJ1-4, with D perhaps matching TRBD1 (6 bases). Germline V lookup: CDR1 MNHEY, CDR2 SVGAGI. The CDR3 spans 14 residues. V lost 7 bases, J lost 7 bases, and 16 bases lay in between. The DNA of the CDR3 is TGTGCCAGCAAACGAGACAGGCAGGTTGAAAAACTGTTTTTT. It yields the protein CASKRDRQVEKLFF.

The chain couples TRBV27 to TRBJ2-3, with TRBD2 matching 10 bases. The CDR3 consists of 17 residues. Per germline, CDR1 MNHEY and CDR2 SMNVEV (reference sequence). V lost 6 bases and J lost 4; bases outside the gene matches: 13. The CDR3 loop reads CASSRKRTSGNADTQYF. CDR3 nucleotides: TGTGCCAGCAGCAGAAAGAGGACTAGCGGAAATGCAGATACGCAGTATTTT.

The chain uses TRBV19 and TRBJ1-2; TRBD1 matches at 8 bases. The CDR3 totals 17 residues. Germline loops: CDR1 LNHDA, CDR2 SQIVND (reference sequence). With V trimmed by 5 bases and J by 4 bases, 15 bases remained unmatched. The CDR3 sequence: CASSPGKGQGALYGYTF. CDR3 sequence (DNA): TGTGCCAGTAGTCCAGGGAAGGGGCAGGGGGCCCTCTATGGCTACACCTTC. Full variable domain (missing parts from reference TRBV19 and TRBJ1-2): DGGITQSPKYLFRKEGQNVTLSCEQNLNHDAMYWYRQDPGQGLRLIYYSQIVNDFQKGDIAEGYSVSREKKESFPLTVTSAQKNPTAFYLCASSPGKGQGALYGYTFGSGTRLTVV.

The genes are TRBV7-2 and TRBJ1-6; possibly TRBD1 for D (5 bases). This CDR3 comprises 17 residues. V was trimmed by 1 base and J by 6 bases, leaving 16 bases between them. Germline V gene data show CDR1 as SGHTA and CDR2 as FQGNSA. For the CDR3, the DNA is TGTGCCAGCAGCTTAGTTTTCGGGGGGAAAGGTAATTCACCCCTCCACTTT. Translation gives CASSLVFGGKGNSPLHF.

The V and J genes are TRBV6-5 and TRBJ2-7; D gene ambiguous. V lost 0 bases to trimming and J lost 5 bases, with 11 bases between them. The CDR3 covers 14 residues. Germline V gene lookup returns CDR1 MNHEY and CDR2 SVGAGI. The CDR3 nucleotides read TGTGCCAGCAGTTACTCGCGTAGTTCCGACGAGCAGTACTTC. Translated, it gives CASSYSRSSDEQYF.

The CDR3 loop is CASSHRILRDTEAFF. The CDR3 nucleotides read TGTGCCAGCTCACACCGGATTTTGAGGGACACTGAAGCTTTCTTT. V gene TRBV18 combines with J gene TRBJ1-1; D remains unclear. The CDR3 spans 15 residues. The V and J ends lost 4 bases and 3 bases respectively, with 15 bases between them. Germline lookup yields CDR1 KGHSH and CDR2 LQKENI.

The chain is built from TRBV2 and TRBJ2-7; maybe TRBD1 (6 bases). This CDR3 is 14 amino acids long. V lost 8 bases and J lost 2, with 16 bases in between. Germline V gene data show CDR1 as SNHLY and CDR2 as FYNNEI. CDR3 amino acids: CASHKRGSTYEQYF. CDR3 DNA: TGTGCCAGCCATAAAAGGGGGAGTACCTACGAGCAGTACTTC.

In DNA form, the CDR3 reads TGCGCCAGCAGCCAAGTACCGGGTGTGGGCACTGAAGCTTTCTTT. Residues: CASSQVPGVGTEAFF. The V and J genes are TRBV4-3 and TRBJ1-1; the D is unclear. Looked up from germline, CDR1 is LGHNA and CDR2 is YSLEER. With 1 base removed from V and 4 bases from J, the gap between germline ends came to 13 bases. The CDR3 length is 15 residues.

This chain connects TRBV6-5 to TRBJ2-7, with 10 bases aligning to TRBD1. J gave up 7 bases and V 6 bases, and 9 bases lay outside the gene matches. The CDR3 consists of 14 residues. The germline V gene encodes CDR1 MNHEY and CDR2 SVGAGI. CDR3 residues: CASRPSGQGREQYF. The CDR3 DNA reads TGTGCCAGCAGACCCTCGGGACAGGGGAGGGAGCAGTACTTC.

V is TRBV7-6 and J is TRBJ2-7; 10 positions match TRBD1. Germline V lookup: CDR1 SGHVS, CDR2 FNYEAQ. Trimming took 4 bases from V and 5 from J; bases not matched to a gene: 5. The length of the CDR3 is 14 residues. CDR3 bases: TGTGCCAGCAGCTCCCGGGACAGGGGAGACGAGCAGTACTTC. Translating it yields CASSSRDRGDEQYF.

The V call is TRBV6-5, the J call TRBJ1-1; perhaps TRBD1 as D (5 bases). CDR1 and CDR2 from the germline V gene are MNHEY and SVGAGI. The V gene lost 10 bases and the J gene lost 4 bases, with 10 bases spanning the gap. This CDR3 contains 11 residues. The CDR3 sequence: CAISRGTEAFF. Here the CDR3 DNA reads TGTGCCATCTCTAGGGGCACTGAAGCTTTCTTT.

V is TRBV12-5 and J is TRBJ2-1; the match to TRBD2 covers 9 bases. Germline V lookup: CDR1 LGHNT, CDR2 FRNRAP. V lost 4 bases and J lost 5; bases outside the gene matches: 6. The CDR3 totals 15 residues. In DNA form, the CDR3 reads TGTGCTAGTGGTTCCCTAGCGGGGCTTAACAATGAGCAGTTCTTC. Translated: CASGSLAGLNNEQFF.

CDR3 sequence (DNA): TGTGCCAGTGACACAGGGTTTCTCTCCTATGGCTACACCTTC. Translating gives CASDTGFLSYGYTF. The genes are TRBV19 and TRBJ1-2, with D tentatively TRBD1 (6 bases). CDR3 length equals 14 residues. CDR1 and CDR2 from the germline V gene are LNHDA and SQIVND (reference sequence). Trimming shortened V by 8 bases and J by 4 bases, and 17 bases separated the two germline ends.

DNA for the CDR3: TGTGCCAGCAGTTTTCCGGGACAGGGTTGGGGCGAGCAGTACTTC. Translated, it gives CASSFPGQGWGEQYF. The chain uses TRBV6-5 and TRBJ2-7; TRBD1 matches 9 bases. CDR3 length equals 15 residues. Germline V gene lookup returns CDR1 MNHEY and CDR2 SVGAGI. V was clipped by 4 bases and J by 6 bases; unmatched bases: 10.

This chain links TRBV9 with TRBJ2-2; weak D call: TRBD1 (6 bases). CDR1 and CDR2 (germline): SGDLS, YYNGEE. V shed 4 bases and J shed 6 bases, with 22 bases lying between them. The CDR3 has 17 residues. CDR3 sequence (DNA): TGTGCCAGCAGCCTTCTACAGGGCTACAGACCCTCCGGGGAGCTGTTTTTT. It encodes CASSLLQGYRPSGELFF. The variable domain in full, completed from reference TRBV9 and TRBJ2-2, reads DSGVTQTPKHLITATGQRVTLRCSPRSGDLSVYWYQQSLDQGLQFLIQYYNGEERAKGNILERFSAQQFPDLHSELNLSSLELGDSALYFCASSLLQGYRPSGELFFGEGSRLTVL.

The V call is TRBV18, the J call TRBJ2-1; perhaps TRBD1 as D (5 bases). Trimming stripped 3 bases from V and 3 bases from J, with 18 bases between. The V gene's germline CDR1 is KGHSH and CDR2 LQKENI. The CDR3 spans 17 residues. DNA for the CDR3: TGTGCCAGCTCACCCAGCCCTGACAGACCCTACTACAATGAGCAGTTCTTC. Amino acids: CASSPSPDRPYYNEQFF.